This TCR beta chain derives from a study of blood T cell repertoires in COVID-19. Looking at the study overall: Samples taken during acute and convalescent COVID-19 were collected in the United States, Italy and Spain. PBMCs, B-cell-depleted T cells, or T cells were the source of the cDNA or gDNA that made up the material.

The Seattle patients, enrolled during active infection, were followed longitudinally. Some clones are missing from TCRdb's copy, which holds only in-frame ones; the method was immunoSEQ multiplex PCR. The top ten clones hold about 1.5% of a sample with about 300,000 clones, approximately 84% of them seen once. Germline CDR1 reads MDHEN; CDR2 reads SYDVKM. V shed 10 bases and J shed 2 bases, with 21 bases lying between them. CDR3 length: 16 residues. Sequenced input: peripheral blood. The receptor's source is a human donor with COVID-19, enrolled during active disease. The donor label of this sample is uncertain. The chain uses TRBV28 and TRBJ2-1; maybe TRBD2 (6 bases). Here the CDR3 DNA reads TGTGCCACCTATTCGGGCCTAGCGTCAACCTACAATGAGCAGTTCTTC. Protein product: CATYSGLASTYNEQFF.